Reported below is one T cell receptor (beta chain). Specified treatment: roughly 19 received Ad26.COV2.S at low or high dose, single or two shots; a few received placebo; per-sample allocation not given. After the first vaccine or placebo injection, samples were drawn on day 63. The data are from a study of Ad26.COV2.S vaccination and SARS-CoV-2 variants. Sequenced by immunoSEQ multiplex PCR; TCRdb stores in-frame clones only, minus some. Among 350,000 to 600,000 clones listed, roughly nine tenths were seen once. V was pared by 7 bases and J by 1 base, with 10 bases between. Germline V CDR1 and CDR2: MGHDK, SYGVNS. The CDR3 length is 13 residues.

The material sequenced was peripheral blood, taken in a trial of Ad26.COV2.S vaccine versus placebo. The TCR was taken from a person aged 18-60 years who received the Ad26.COV2.S COVID-19 vaccine or a placebo. The chain joins TRBV25-1 to TRBJ1-2, with a tentative D call TRBD1 (5 bases). In nucleotides, the CDR3 is TGTGCCAGCACCATCCAGGGTAACTATGGCTACACCTTC. This sequence encodes CASTIQGNYGYTF.